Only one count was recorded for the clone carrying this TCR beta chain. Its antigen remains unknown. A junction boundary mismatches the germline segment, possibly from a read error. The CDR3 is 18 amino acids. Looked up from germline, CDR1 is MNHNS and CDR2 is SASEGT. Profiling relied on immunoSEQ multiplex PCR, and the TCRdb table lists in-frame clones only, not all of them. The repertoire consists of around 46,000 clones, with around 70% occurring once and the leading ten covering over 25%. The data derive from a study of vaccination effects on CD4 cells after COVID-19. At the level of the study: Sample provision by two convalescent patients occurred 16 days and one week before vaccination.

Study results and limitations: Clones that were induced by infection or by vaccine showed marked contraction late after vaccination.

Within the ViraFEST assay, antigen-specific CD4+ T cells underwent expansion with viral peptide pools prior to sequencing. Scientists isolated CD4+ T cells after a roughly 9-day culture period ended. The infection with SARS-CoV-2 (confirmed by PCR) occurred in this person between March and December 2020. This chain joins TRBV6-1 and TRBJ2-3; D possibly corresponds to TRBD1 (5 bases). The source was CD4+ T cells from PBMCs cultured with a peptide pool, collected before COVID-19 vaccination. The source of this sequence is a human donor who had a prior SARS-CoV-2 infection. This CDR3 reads CASSEAHFVQASTDTQYF. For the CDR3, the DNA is TGTGCCAGCAGCGAAGCGCACTTTGTACAGGCCTCCACAGATACGCAGTATTTT.